This TCR beta chain stems from a study of blood T cell repertoires in COVID-19. Study context: Nucleic acid was either cDNA or gDNA, and it came from T cells, B-cell-depleted T cells, or PBMCs.

Libraries were prepared by immunoSEQ multiplex PCR; TCRdb keeps only in-frame clonotypes and omits some of them. The repertoire holds tens of thousands of clones, 75% to 90% seen once, with 15% to 20% in the top ten. This clone has just one count. The CDR3 contains 18 residues. CDR1 and CDR2 from the germline V gene are KGHSH and LQKENI. Unmatched junction bases numbered 11, after V lost 3 bases and J lost 0 bases. V is TRBV18 and J is TRBJ1-3; TRBD1 matches at 7 bases. The specimen was peripheral blood. The source is a woman older than 75 with acute or convalescent COVID-19. For the CDR3, the DNA is TGTGCCAGCTCACCCTATAGACAGGGACCTTTCTCTGGAAACACCATATATTTT. Protein sequence: CASSPYRQGPFSGNTIYF. The entire variable domain, with the rest obtained from reference TRBV18 and TRBJ1-3, is as follows: NAGVMQNPRHLVRRRGQEARLRCSPMKGHSHVYWYRQLPEEGLKFMVYLQKENIIDESGMPKERFSAEFPKEGPSILRIQQVVRGDSAAYFCASSPYRQGPFSGNTIYFGEGSWLTVV.